This T cell receptor (beta chain) appears in the sequencing data of a study of PD-1 blockade in classical Hodgkin lymphoma. Study details: Patients got intravenous nivolumab 3 mg/kg every 2 weeks.

The CDR3 is 14 amino acids. V lost 8 bases and J 6 bases, leaving 17 bases between the germline ends. Germline assignment: CDR1 SSHAT and CDR2 FNYEAQ (reference sequence). Relapse after autologous stem cell transplantation occurred in every patient, and brentuximab vedotin exposure varied. This table comes from immunoSEQ multiplex PCR, and its TCRdb copy is limited to in-frame clones, with some not included. The data hold almost 100,000 clones, with roughly 92% observed a single time. The sample was peripheral blood mononuclear cells (PBMCs), taken at baseline. The J gene is TRBJ2-1, the V gene TRBV7-7; either TRBD1 or TRBD2 may fit D (5 bases each). This clonotype was obtained from a human donor with classical Hodgkin lymphoma. For the CDR3, the DNA is TGTGCCAGCCTGGGGCTGCCCCGGGGCAATGAGCAGTTCTTC. Amino acid sequence: CASLGLPRGNEQFF.